A single sample gave rise to the 23 T cell receptor beta chains below, sequenced in a study of T cell responses to AZD1222 COVID-19 vaccine. Assay: immunoSEQ multiplex PCR; the TCRdb copy retains only in-frame clones and omits some. The top ten hold approximately 1.4% of the sample, which has roughly 120,000 clones, about 90% seen once. This specimen consisted of peripheral blood, obtained 28 days after the second AZD1222 dose. The receptors stem from an adult who received the AZD1222 COVID-19 vaccine.

The rearrangement uses TRBV7-9 and TRBJ1-2; D remains ambiguous. CDR3 size: 12 residues. V lost 5 bases, J lost 8 bases, and 12 bases lay in between. CDR1 and CDR2 (germline): SEHNR, FQNEAQ (reference sequence). CDR3 sequence (DNA): TGTGCCAGCAGCCCAGACACTGGAGGCTACACCTTC. Its protein is CASSPDTGGYTF. Variable domain in full (rest from reference TRBV7-9 and TRBJ1-2): DTGVSQNPRHKITKRGQNVTFRCDPISEHNRLYWYRQTLGQGPEFLTYFQNEAQLEKSRLLSDRFSAERPKGSFSTLEIQRTEQGDSAMYLCASSPDTGGYTFGSGTRLTVV.

Only a few counts were recorded for this clone. The CDR3 nucleotides read TGTGCCAGCAGTGTCATCCCGGGGAATGAAAAACTGTTTTTT. Residues: CASSVIPGNEKLFF. This chain joins TRBV2 and TRBJ1-4; D is unresolved. The length of the CDR3 is 14 residues. Germline CDR1 reads SNHLY; CDR2 reads FYNNEI. V was cut by 4 bases and J by 5 bases, with 11 bases left in between.

V usage is TRBV6-5 and J usage is TRBJ2-1; TRBD2 matches 8 bases. Germline CDR1 reads MNHEY; CDR2 reads SVGAGI. V gave up 2 bases and J gave up 6 bases; unmatched junction bases: 3. The CDR3 spans 14 residues. CDR3 sequence (DNA): TGTGCCAGCAGTTACCCCGGGACTAGCAATGAGCAGTTCTTC. This sequence encodes CASSYPGTSNEQFF.

V and J are TRBV25-1 and TRBJ1-4, with D possibly being TRBD1 (5 bases). This CDR3 is 18 amino acids long. Germline V gene data show CDR1 as MGHDK and CDR2 as SYGVNS. V gave up 3 bases and J gave up 0 bases, with 17 bases separating them. CDR3 region: CASSEAPGKGATNEKLFF. The CDR3 DNA is TGTGCCAGCAGTGAGGCCCCAGGGAAAGGGGCAACTAATGAAAAACTGTTTTTT.

Regarding this clone: A read error may produce the germline difference seen at one junction end. The chain has TRBV29-1 and TRBJ2-2; a possible D gene is TRBD2 (6 bases). This CDR3 region has 15 residues. Per germline, CDR1 SQVTM and CDR2 ANQGSEA. The CDR3 loop reads CSASGHPTNAGELFF. The DNA of the CDR3 is TGCAGCGCCAGCGGGCACCCAACGAACGCCGGGGAGCTGTTTTTT.

V and J are TRBV11-2 and TRBJ1-5; no firm D call. V shed 5 bases and J shed 3 bases, with 5 bases lying between them. The CDR3 totals 12 residues. Germline V lookup: CDR1 SGHAT, CDR2 FQNNGV. The CDR3 DNA is TGTGCCAGCAGCAAGGACAATCAGCCCCAGCATTTT. Its protein product is CASSKDNQPQHF.

The rearrangement links TRBV28 to TRBJ1-2, with D hard to call. Germline V gene data show CDR1 as MDHEN and CDR2 as SYDVKM. Trimming shortened V by 3 bases and J by 6 bases, and 8 bases separated the two germline ends. This CDR3 is 12 amino acids long. CDR3 DNA: TGTGCCAGCAGTTTGGCGAGTCATGGCTACACCTTC. Translated, it gives CASSLASHGYTF.

The chain carries TRBV6-2 or TRBV6-3 and TRBJ2-2; D remains unclear. The CDR3 length is 13 residues. Germline CDR1 reads MNHEY; CDR2 reads SVGEGT. V lost 1 base and J lost 8, with 8 bases in between. CDR3 amino acids: CASSYYVTGELFF. The CDR3 DNA is TGTGCCAGCAGTTACTACGTAACTGGGGAGCTGTTTTTT.

The gene calls are TRBV19 and TRBJ1-5; no definite D call. The CDR3 is made up of 14 amino acids. Trimming shortened V by 4 bases and J by 4 bases, and 11 bases separated the two germline ends. Germline CDR1 reads LNHDA; CDR2 reads SQIVND (reference sequence). CDR3 nucleotide sequence: TGTGCCAGTAGTAGTCTTCTGGGAAATCAGCCCCAGCATTTT. Its translation is CASSSLLGNQPQHF.

The chain uses TRBV19 and TRBJ2-5; D uncertain. The CDR3 extends over 13 amino acids. In germline, CDR1 is LNHDA, CDR2 SQIVND (reference sequence). V lost 6 bases and J lost 0, with 8 bases in between. DNA for the CDR3: TGTGCCAGTAGCAGCTTGTACCAAGAGACCCAGTACTTC. Translated, it gives CASSSLYQETQYF.

The V and J genes are TRBV7-2 and TRBJ2-1; tentative D call: TRBD1 (5 bases). The germline gives CDR1 SGHTA, CDR2 FQGNSA. The CDR3 totals 16 residues. Trimming shortened V by 2 bases and J by 5 bases, and 16 bases separated the two germline ends. The CDR3 DNA follows: TGTGCCAGCAGCTTATCACGGACACGCATACACAATGAGCAGTTCTTC. Its protein is CASSLSRTRIHNEQFF.

The rearrangement uses TRBV30 and TRBJ1-2; D gene ambiguous. Germline CDR1 reads GTSNPN; CDR2 reads SVGIG (reference sequence). V gave up 1 base and J gave up 0 bases, with 12 bases separating them. There are 15 residues in the CDR3. This chain's CDR3 is CAWSGLGTTNYGYTF. The CDR3, as DNA: TGTGCCTGGAGTGGGCTGGGTACTACTAACTATGGCTACACCTTC.

Written as DNA, the CDR3 is TGCGCCAGCAGTGGCGGGGGCTTAAATCAGCCCCAGCATTTT. It encodes CASSGGGLNQPQHF. The rearrangement joins TRBV10-2 to TRBJ1-5; maybe TRBD1 (6 bases). The CDR3 is 14 amino acids. Trimming stripped 4 bases from V and 4 bases from J, with 11 bases between. Germline CDR1 WSHSY, CDR2 SAAADI.

V gene TRBV7-9 combines with J gene TRBJ2-7; 9 positions match TRBD2. CDR3 length: 15 residues. V lost 4 bases to trimming and J lost 4 bases; unmatched junction nucleotides: 8. The germline CDR1 and CDR2 sequences are SEHNR and FQNEAQ (reference sequence). Here the CDR3 reads CASSSPAGGAYEQYF. The CDR3 DNA reads TGTGCCAGCAGCTCCCCCGCGGGAGGGGCATACGAGCAGTACTTC.

The J gene is TRBJ1-4, the V gene TRBV15; 7 positions agree with TRBD1. This CDR3 contains 15 residues. Germline V lookup: CDR1 LNHNV, CDR2 YYDKDF (reference sequence). J gave up 8 bases and V 0 bases, and 6 bases lay outside the gene matches. The CDR3 spells CATSREQGLGEKLFF. CDR3 sequence (DNA): TGTGCCACCAGCAGAGAACAGGGGTTAGGAGAAAAACTGTTTTTT.

V and J are TRBV3-1 (or the pseudogene TRBV3-2) and TRBJ1-6, with D perhaps TRBD1 (6 bases). This CDR3 has 14 residues. Trimming stripped 1 base from V and 7 bases from J, with 8 bases between. CDR1 and CDR2 from the germline V gene are LGHDT and YNNKEL (reference sequence). CDR3 sequence reads: CASSQGQENSPLHF. The CDR3 region has the DNA TGTGCCAGCAGCCAAGGACAGGAAAATTCACCCCTCCACTTT.

The V and J genes are TRBV5-1 and TRBJ1-3; no clear D gene. The CDR3 is made up of 13 amino acids. V lost 5 bases to trimming and J lost 7 bases, with 13 bases between them. The V gene's germline CDR1 is SGHRS and CDR2 YFSETQ. CDR3 protein: CASSPDVGNTIYF. DNA for the CDR3: TGCGCCAGCAGTCCGGACGTTGGGAACACCATATATTTT. The variable domain in full, completed from reference TRBV5-1 and TRBJ1-3, reads KAGVTQTPRYLIKTRGQQVTLSCSPISGHRSVSWYQQTPGQGLQFLFEYFSETQRNKGNFPGRFSGRQFSNSRSEMNVSTLELGDSALYLCASSPDVGNTIYFGEGSWLTVV.

The chain couples TRBV3-1 (or the pseudogene TRBV3-2) to TRBJ2-5; 15 bases agree with TRBD2. CDR3 length: 16 amino acids. Germline CDR1 reads LGHDT; CDR2 reads YNNKEL (reference sequence). The trim removed 4 bases at V and 3 bases at J, leaving 3 bases unmatched. Here the CDR3 reads CASSPRTSGREETQYF. CDR3 in DNA: TGTGCCAGCAGCCCCCGGACTAGCGGGAGGGAAGAGACCCAGTACTTC.

The chain uses TRBV6-5 and TRBJ2-1, with 8 nucleotides matching TRBD2. After removal of 2 bases from V and 6 bases from J, the junction contained 6 bases not matched to a gene. The length of the CDR3 is 15 residues. The V gene's germline CDR1 is MNHEY and CDR2 SVGAGI. The CDR3 loop reads CASSYMGLEANEQFF. As DNA, the CDR3 is TGTGCCAGCAGTTACATGGGACTAGAGGCCAATGAGCAGTTCTTC.

The chain carries TRBV5-1 and TRBJ2-7; no reliable D call. V was trimmed by 0 bases and J by 4 bases, leaving 14 bases between them. This CDR3 contains 15 residues. Germline CDR1 and CDR2: SGHRS and YFSETQ. CDR3 region: CASSLEWSKFYEQYF. In DNA form, the CDR3 reads TGCGCCAGCAGCTTGGAGTGGAGCAAGTTTTACGAGCAGTACTTC.

This CDR3 reads CSVGQTSGNTIYF. The CDR3 bases are TGCAGCGTTGGACAGACTTCTGGAAACACCATATATTTT. The chain is built from TRBV29-1 and TRBJ1-3; D perhaps matches TRBD1 (5 bases). The CDR3 sequence is 13 residues long. Trimming removed 4 bases from V and 1 base from J, with 8 bases in between. Germline V CDR1 and CDR2: SQVTM, ANQGSEA.

The rearrangement uses TRBV29-1 and TRBJ1-5; D is unresolved. Germline lookup yields CDR1 SQVTM and CDR2 ANQGSEA. The CDR3 contains 13 residues. The ends were cut back, 5 bases at V and 5 bases at J, with 13 bases in the middle. The CDR3 region is CSVTDEPDQPQHF. The CDR3, as DNA: TGCAGCGTTACAGATGAGCCCGATCAGCCCCAGCATTTT.

CDR3 coding DNA: TGTGCCAGTACCATTCTACTGGACAGGGGGCTGTCGTATGGCTACACCTTC. As protein: CASTILLDRGLSYGYTF. The V call is TRBV19, the J call TRBJ1-2; 11 bases agree with TRBD1. The CDR3 covers 17 residues. Germline lookup yields CDR1 LNHDA and CDR2 SQIVND (reference sequence). With 7 bases clipped from V and 5 bases from J, the junction kept 15 bases outside the gene matches.